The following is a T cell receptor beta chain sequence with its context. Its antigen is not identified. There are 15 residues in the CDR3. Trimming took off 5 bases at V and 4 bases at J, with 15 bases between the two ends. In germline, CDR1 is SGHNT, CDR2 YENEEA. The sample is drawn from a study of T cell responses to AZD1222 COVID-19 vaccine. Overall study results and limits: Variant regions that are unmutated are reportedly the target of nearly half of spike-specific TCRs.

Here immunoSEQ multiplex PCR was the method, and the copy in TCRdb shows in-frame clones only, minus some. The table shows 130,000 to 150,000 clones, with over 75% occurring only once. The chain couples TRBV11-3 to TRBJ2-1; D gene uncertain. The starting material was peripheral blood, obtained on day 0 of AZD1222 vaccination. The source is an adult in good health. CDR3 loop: CASSPQDRAYNEQFF. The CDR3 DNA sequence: TGTGCCAGCAGCCCCCAGGATCGGGCGTACAATGAGCAGTTCTTC.